This record looks at one T cell receptor (beta chain) sequence and its context. The treatment denotes: treatment-naive control, cytoreductive nephrectomy. CDR1 and CDR2 (germline): LGHNT, FRNRAP. The ends lost 0 bases at V and 6 bases at J; junction bases unmatched: 7. This CDR3 contains 16 residues. This sample is drawn from a study of radiation and T cells in renal cell carcinoma. Sequencing used immunoSEQ multiplex PCR; TCRdb keeps in-frame clones, though not all of them. The data show under 7,000 clones, 68% seen once. The TCR was taken from a human donor with renal cell carcinoma. The chain recombines TRBV12-5 with TRBJ2-1; 8 nucleotides align to TRBD1. The sequences come from tumor tissue, collected from a patient whose treatment was nephrectomy without radiotherapy. The CDR3 loop is CASGLVLQGAPNEQFF. CDR3 bases: TGTGCTAGTGGTTTGGTACTCCAGGGGGCCCCCAATGAGCAGTTCTTC.